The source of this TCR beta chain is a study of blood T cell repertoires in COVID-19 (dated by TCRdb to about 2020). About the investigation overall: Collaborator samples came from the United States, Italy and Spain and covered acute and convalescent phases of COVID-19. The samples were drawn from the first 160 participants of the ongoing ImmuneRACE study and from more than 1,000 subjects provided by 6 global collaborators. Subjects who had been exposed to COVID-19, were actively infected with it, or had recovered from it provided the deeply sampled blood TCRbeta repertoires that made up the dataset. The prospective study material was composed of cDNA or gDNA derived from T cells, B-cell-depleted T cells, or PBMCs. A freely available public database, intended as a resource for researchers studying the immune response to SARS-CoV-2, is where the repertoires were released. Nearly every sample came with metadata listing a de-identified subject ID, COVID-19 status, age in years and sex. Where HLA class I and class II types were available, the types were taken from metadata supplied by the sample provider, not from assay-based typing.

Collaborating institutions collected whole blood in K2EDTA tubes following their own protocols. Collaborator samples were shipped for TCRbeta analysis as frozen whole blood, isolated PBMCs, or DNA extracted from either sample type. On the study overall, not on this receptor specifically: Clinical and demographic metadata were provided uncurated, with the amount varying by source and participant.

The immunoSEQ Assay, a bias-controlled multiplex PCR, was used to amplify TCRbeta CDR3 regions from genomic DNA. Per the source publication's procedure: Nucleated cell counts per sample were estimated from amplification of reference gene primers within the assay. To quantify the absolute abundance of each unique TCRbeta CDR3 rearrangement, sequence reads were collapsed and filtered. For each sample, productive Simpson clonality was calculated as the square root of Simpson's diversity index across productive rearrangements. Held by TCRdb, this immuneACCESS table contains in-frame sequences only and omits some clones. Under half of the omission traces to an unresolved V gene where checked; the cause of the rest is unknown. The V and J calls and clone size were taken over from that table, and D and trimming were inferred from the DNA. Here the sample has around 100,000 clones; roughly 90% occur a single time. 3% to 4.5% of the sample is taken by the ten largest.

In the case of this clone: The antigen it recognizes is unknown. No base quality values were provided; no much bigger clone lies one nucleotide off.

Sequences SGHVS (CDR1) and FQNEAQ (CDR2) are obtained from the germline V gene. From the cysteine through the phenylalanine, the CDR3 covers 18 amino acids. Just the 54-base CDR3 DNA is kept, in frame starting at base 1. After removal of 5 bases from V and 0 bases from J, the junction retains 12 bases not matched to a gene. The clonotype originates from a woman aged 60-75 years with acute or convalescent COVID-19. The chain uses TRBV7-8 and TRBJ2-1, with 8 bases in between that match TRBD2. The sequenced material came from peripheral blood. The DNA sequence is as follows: TGTGCCAGCAGCCTGGGGTGGAGCGGGGGTAGCTCCTACAATGAGCAGTTCTTC. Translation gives CASSLGWSGGSSYNEQFF. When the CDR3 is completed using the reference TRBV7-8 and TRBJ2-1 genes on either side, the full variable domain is GAGVSQSPRYKVAKRGQDVALRCDPISGHVSLFWYQQALGQGPEFLTYFQNEAQLDKSGLPSDRFFAERPEGSVSTLKIQRTQQEDSAVYLCASSLGWSGGSSYNEQFFGPGTRLTVL.